These 24 T cell receptor beta chains originate from one sample sequenced in a study of Ad26.COV2.S vaccination and SARS-CoV-2 variants. Noted treatment: around 19 received Ad26.COV2.S at low or high dose, single or two shots; about 5 received placebo; per-sample allocation not given. Samples were taken on day 63 after the first vaccine or placebo injection. Profiled with immunoSEQ multiplex PCR; TCRdb holds only in-frame clones, not every one. The repertoire holds 300,000 to 400,000 clones, about nine tenths seen once, with around 3.6% in the top ten. Sequences were derived from peripheral blood, sampled in a trial of Ad26.COV2.S vaccine versus placebo. These receptors all come from a person aged 18 to 65 who received the Ad26.COV2.S COVID-19 vaccine or a placebo.

The J gene is TRBJ2-7, the V gene TRBV6-5, with a tentative D call TRBD1 (5 bases). The germline V gene has CDR1 MNHEY and CDR2 SVGAGI. This CDR3 contains 13 residues. V was cut by 7 bases and J by 2 bases, with 12 bases left in between. The CDR3 here is CASIGHQTYEQYF. DNA of the CDR3: TGTGCCAGCATCGGACATCAAACCTACGAGCAGTACTTC.

V gene TRBV30 combines with J gene TRBJ1-1, with TRBD1 identical over 8 bases. Germline loops: CDR1 GTSNPN, CDR2 SVGIG (reference sequence). Germline trimming cut 3 bases from V and 5 bases from J; bases unmatched to any gene: 5. CDR3 length: 13 amino acids. The CDR3 loop reads CAWSRGRVTEAFF. CDR3 sequence (DNA): TGTGCCTGGAGCAGGGGGCGGGTAACTGAAGCTTTCTTT.

V usage is TRBV7-9 and J usage is TRBJ1-4; D may be TRBD1 (5 bases). The CDR3 runs to 18 residues. V shed 3 bases and J shed 0 bases, with 17 bases lying between them. CDR1 and CDR2 from the germline V gene are SEHNR and FQNEAQ (reference sequence). The CDR3 bases are TGTGCCAGCAGCTTGGGGCGGATGGGCAGTGCAACTAATGAAAAACTGTTTTTT. Protein sequence: CASSLGRMGSATNEKLFF.

The chain combines TRBV6-5 with TRBJ1-1; D is possibly TRBD1 (5 bases). Germline-derived CDR1 and CDR2 are MNHEY and SVGAGI. Trimming took off 6 bases at V and 0 bases at J, with 11 bases between the two ends. The CDR3 contains 14 residues. CDR3 protein: CASSAPGLNTEAFF. CDR3 sequence (DNA): TGTGCCAGCAGCGCGCCGGGGCTGAACACTGAAGCTTTCTTT.

This clone has a handful of counts. This rearrangement joins TRBV3-1 (or the pseudogene TRBV3-2) to TRBJ2-2; tentatively, D is TRBD1 (5 bases). The CDR3 totals 17 residues. Germline loops: CDR1 LGHDT, CDR2 YNNKEL (reference sequence). V gave up 2 bases and J gave up 0 bases, with 13 bases separating them. CDR3: CASSQPGAFPNTGELFF. CDR3 coding DNA: TGTGCCAGCAGCCAACCTGGGGCTTTCCCGAACACCGGGGAGCTGTTTTTT.

The chain employs TRBV9 and TRBJ2-2, with 12 bases identical to TRBD2. This CDR3 contains 19 residues. V shed 4 bases, J shed 7 bases, and the junction held 17 bases outside the gene matches. CDR1 and CDR2 from the germline V gene are SGDLS and YYNGEE. CDR3 sequence reads: CASSPRALAGGGRGGELFF. The CDR3 DNA reads TGTGCCAGCAGCCCACGCGCACTAGCGGGGGGAGGGCGCGGCGGGGAGCTGTTTTTT.

The rearrangement uses TRBV5-6 and TRBJ1-1; 10 positions agree with TRBD1. The CDR3 runs 13 residues. Germline assignment: CDR1 SGHDT and CDR2 YYEEEE. Trimming took 4 bases from V and 3 from J; bases not matched to a gene: 0. CDR3 loop: CASSGQGDTEAFF. In DNA, the CDR3 is TGTGCCAGCAGCGGACAGGGGGACACTGAAGCTTTCTTT.

J is TRBJ2-1 and V is TRBV5-1; 9 bases agree with TRBD1. The CDR3 is made up of 15 amino acids. Germline V lookup: CDR1 SGHRS, CDR2 YFSETQ. V trimming: 4 bases; J trimming: 1 base; junction bases outside the gene matches: 3. CDR3 amino acids: CASSAGQGSYNEQFF. In DNA form, the CDR3 reads TGCGCCAGCAGCGCGGGACAGGGATCCTACAATGAGCAGTTCTTC.

V is TRBV5-1 and J is TRBJ2-5, with D uncertain. Deletions cut 3 bases from V and 5 bases from J, with 11 bases between. The CDR3 is made up of 13 amino acids. The germline V gene has CDR1 SGHRS and CDR2 YFSETQ. The CDR3 DNA is TGCGCCAGCAGCTCTAGAGTGGGGGAGACCCAGTACTTC. Its protein is CASSSRVGETQYF.

A word on this clone: Other DNA variants within this sample encode the same CDR3. The chain joins TRBV14 to TRBJ1-2; 7 bases align to TRBD1. The CDR3 has 13 amino acids. CDR1 and CDR2 (germline): SGHDN, FVKESK. V lost 3 bases and J lost 2; bases outside the gene matches: 0. The CDR3: CASSQGQNYGYTF. The CDR3 nucleotides are TGTGCCAGCAGCCAGGGACAGAACTATGGCTACACCTTC. The full variable domain, its missing parts supplied by reference TRBV14 and TRBJ1-2, is EAGVTQFPSHSVIEKGQTVTLRCDPISGHDNLYWYRRVMGKEIKFLLHFVKESKQDESGMPNNRFLAERTGGTYSTLKVQPAELEDSGVYFCASSQGQNYGYTFGSGTRLTVV.

A few counts support this clone. The chain joins TRBV7-9 to TRBJ1-6; a weak D match, TRBD1 (5 bases). Trimming took off 0 bases at V and 9 bases at J, with 18 bases between the two ends. Germline CDR1 is SEHNR and CDR2 is FQNEAQ (reference sequence). This CDR3 region has 17 residues. DNA of the CDR3: TGTGCCAGCAGCTTAGCGACGGGGCCGTCGTCTAGTTCACCCCTCCACTTT. It is translated as CASSLATGPSSSSPLHF.

The chain employs TRBV7-9 and TRBJ2-1, with TRBD2 matching over 9 bases. The CDR3 consists of 16 residues. In germline, CDR1 is SEHNR, CDR2 FQNEAQ (reference sequence). Germline trimming cut 2 bases from V and 4 bases from J; bases unmatched to any gene: 6. The CDR3: CASSLSAGGLYNEQFF. The CDR3 coding sequence is TGTGCCAGCAGCTTAAGCGCGGGGGGGCTTTACAATGAGCAGTTCTTC.

About this clone: The same CDR3 also results from other DNA sequences found in this sample. The V gene is TRBV30, the J gene TRBJ1-3; D not resolved. The CDR3 contains 11 residues. V was shortened by 3 bases and J by 0 bases, with 0 bases between the two germline ends. Germline lookup yields CDR1 GTSNPN and CDR2 SVGIG (reference sequence). CDR3 DNA sequence: TGTGCCTGGAGCTCTGGAAACACCATATATTTT. Amino acids: CAWSSGNTIYF.

The chain combines TRBV27 with TRBJ1-2; 12 positions agree with TRBD1. The length of the CDR3 is 16 residues. The trim removed 6 bases at V and 8 bases at J, leaving 13 bases unmatched. The germline V gene has CDR1 MNHEY and CDR2 SMNVEV (reference sequence). The CDR3 region has the DNA TGTGCCAGCAGCAGGGACAGGGGGCGCAGACTTGCCGGCTACACCTTC. Its translation: CASSRDRGRRLAGYTF.

The rearrangement joins TRBV29-1 to TRBJ1-2; D ambiguous. CDR3 length: 14 amino acids. Looked up from germline, CDR1 is SQVTM and CDR2 is ANQGSEA. V lost 3 bases, J lost 0 bases, and 11 bases lay in between. CDR3 DNA sequence: TGCAGCGTTGAGTATGCAGAAACTAACTATGGCTACACCTTC. Protein product: CSVEYAETNYGYTF.

The chain employs TRBV4-1 and TRBJ2-7, with 9 bases that match TRBD2. Germline CDR1 MGHRA, CDR2 YSYEKL. The trim removed 6 bases at V and 2 bases at J, leaving 5 bases unmatched. The CDR3 runs 14 residues. The CDR3 bases are TGCGCCAGCAGTTTCGCTAGCGGGGCCTACGAGCAGTACTTC. This sequence encodes CASSFASGAYEQYF.

The chain uses TRBV29-1 and TRBJ1-5, with D possibly TRBD1 on 5 matching bases. The CDR3 length is 14 residues. The germline V gene encodes CDR1 SQVTM and CDR2 ANQGSEA. V was cut by 5 bases and J by 1 base, with 12 bases left in between. CDR3: CSVRGQGSNQPQHF. As DNA, the CDR3 is TGCAGCGTTCGAGGTCAGGGAAGCAATCAGCCCCAGCATTTT.

The V call is TRBV9, the J call TRBJ2-7; the D gene is possibly TRBD1 (5 bases). The CDR3 has 14 amino acids. Trimming took off 3 bases at V and 2 bases at J, with 12 bases between the two ends. Germline V CDR1 and CDR2: SGDLS, YYNGEE. CDR3 coding DNA: TGTGCCAGCAGCGATGACAGTGTTGCCTACGAGCAGTACTTC. Translation: CASSDDSVAYEQYF. The entire variable domain, with the rest obtained from reference TRBV9 and TRBJ2-7, is as follows: DSGVTQTPKHLITATGQRVTLRCSPRSGDLSVYWYQQSLDQGLQFLIQYYNGEERAKGNILERFSAQQFPDLHSELNLSSLELGDSALYFCASSDDSVAYEQYFGPGTRLTVT.

V is TRBV6-2 or TRBV6-3 and J is TRBJ1-2; no clear D gene. Germline V gene lookup returns CDR1 MNHEY and CDR2 SVGEGT. This CDR3 region has 13 residues. With 3 bases removed from V and 1 base from J, the gap between germline ends came to 6 bases. CDR3 residues: CASSYNSNYGYTF. Here the CDR3 DNA reads TGTGCCAGCAGTTATAACAGTAACTATGGCTACACCTTC.

The chain couples TRBV27 to TRBJ2-7, with a tentative D call TRBD1 (6 bases). CDR3 size: 14 residues. V gave up 0 bases and J gave up 4 bases, with 10 bases separating them. From germline, CDR1 is MNHEY and CDR2 SMNVEV (reference sequence). Here the CDR3 reads CASSLSARGYEQYF. In nucleotides, the CDR3 is TGTGCCAGCAGTTTATCGGCCAGGGGATACGAGCAGTACTTC.

The chain joins TRBV4-1 to TRBJ2-2; D gene ambiguous. Germline V gene lookup returns CDR1 MGHRA and CDR2 YSYEKL. V was pared by 0 bases and J by 3 bases, with 11 bases between. The CDR3 has 16 amino acids. The DNA of the CDR3 is TGCGCCAGCAGCCAAGAACGGCCGGCGGACACCGGGGAGCTGTTTTTT. Its protein is CASSQERPADTGELFF.

The chain links TRBV3-1 (or the pseudogene TRBV3-2) to TRBJ2-1, with 10 bases that match TRBD2. V was clipped by 0 bases and J by 4 bases; unmatched bases: 3. The CDR3 contains 16 residues. CDR1 LGHDT and CDR2 YNNKEL come from the germline V gene (reference sequence). CDR3 amino acids: CASSQDKLAGYNEQFF. The CDR3 DNA reads TGTGCCAGCAGCCAAGACAAACTAGCGGGGTACAATGAGCAGTTCTTC.

The chain combines TRBV29-1 with TRBJ2-5, with D perhaps matching TRBD1 or TRBD2 (6 bases each). Trimming shortened V by 7 bases and J by 5 bases, and 14 bases separated the two germline ends. CDR3 length equals 12 residues. Germline CDR1 SQVTM, CDR2 ANQGSEA. In DNA, the CDR3 is TGCAGCGCCCAGGGGACTGGGGAGACCCAGTACTTC. Translating gives CSAQGTGETQYF.

This clone was observed a handful of times. The J gene is TRBJ1-1, the V gene TRBV20-1; 7 bases align to TRBD1. CDR3 length: 11 amino acids. Losses at the gene ends were 6 bases for V and 13 bases for J; bases not matched to a gene: 11. From germline, CDR1 is DFQATT and CDR2 SNEGSKA (reference sequence). The CDR3 loop is CSAPKTGQDFF. The CDR3, as DNA: TGCAGTGCACCGAAGACAGGGCAGGATTTCTTT.